Detailed here is one T cell receptor beta chain. This specimen comes from a study of T cell changes during pregnancy in multiple sclerosis. The table came from immunoSEQ multiplex PCR; TCRdb's copy has only in-frame clones and leaves some out. This repertoire shows fewer than 25,000 clones, around nine tenths found once; its top ten account for around 0.97%. From germline, CDR1 is ENHRY and CDR2 SYGVKD. This CDR3 spans 16 amino acids. Trimming removed 6 bases from V and 0 bases from J, with 16 bases in between. The rearrangement links TRBV10-3 to TRBJ2-3; D might be TRBD1 (6 bases). Specimen: CD4+ T cells from peripheral blood mononuclear cells, collected in the second trimester of pregnancy. This receptor was obtained from a female donor in good health, enrolled as a control in a pregnancy study. The CDR3 spells CAISRETGFSTDTQYF. In DNA form, the CDR3 reads TGTGCCATCAGCAGGGAGACAGGATTTAGCACAGATACGCAGTATTTT.